Below, 18 T cell receptor beta chains from the same sample are listed, as sequenced in a study of T cells in localized non-small cell lung cancer. Generated by immunoSEQ multiplex PCR, the TCRdb table keeps only in-frame clones and is missing some. The sample contains approximately 41,000 clones, 70% to 90% of which appear only once. The sample in question was peripheral blood mononuclear cells, obtained before any cancer treatment. These TCRs come from a male donor at least 60 years old with stage II lung adenocarcinoma.

The chain combines TRBV2 with TRBJ2-7; D call uncertain. The length of the CDR3 is 13 residues. V gave up 6 bases and J gave up 7 bases, with 16 bases separating them. Germline V gene lookup returns CDR1 SNHLY and CDR2 FYNNEI. The CDR3 DNA follows: TGTGCCAGCAGCCCCACTTTTACTGGAGAGCAGTACTTC. Translating it yields CASSPTFTGEQYF.

The gene calls are TRBV28 and TRBJ1-5, with TRBD1 as a possible D gene (6 bases). Germline V gene sequence: CDR1 MDHEN, CDR2 SYDVKM. V was shortened by 7 bases and J by 5 bases, with 9 bases between the two germline ends. The CDR3 runs to 12 residues. Written as DNA, the CDR3 is TGTGCCAGCAAAGGACAGTATCAGCCCCAGCATTTT. Its protein is CASKGQYQPQHF.

The genes are TRBV28 and TRBJ1-5; D is uncertain. This CDR3 region has 13 residues. V was cut by 5 bases and J by 5 bases, with 10 bases left in between. Germline assignment: CDR1 MDHEN and CDR2 SYDVKM. CDR3 loop: CASSLGRYQPQHF. The CDR3 nucleotides read TGTGCCAGCAGTCTTGGAAGGTATCAGCCCCAGCATTTT.

The CDR3 protein is CAWSEGRRTEAFF. The CDR3 bases are TGTGCCTGGAGTGAGGGGCGGAGGACTGAAGCTTTCTTT. The J gene is TRBJ1-1, the V gene TRBV30; weak D call: TRBD1 (5 bases). CDR1 and CDR2 (germline): GTSNPN, SVGIG (reference sequence). Trimming pared 1 base from V and 5 bases from J, leaving 11 bases between. The CDR3 runs to 13 residues.

V and J are TRBV11-3 and TRBJ2-7; the D call may be TRBD1 or TRBD2 (5 bases each). CDR1 is SGHNT, CDR2 YENEEA, per germline. This CDR3 has 15 residues. V was cut by 1 base and J by 0 bases, with 10 bases left in between. For the CDR3, the DNA is TGTGCCAGCAGCTTAGGAGCAGGGACCTCCTACGAGCAGTACTTC. Translation: CASSLGAGTSYEQYF.

The V and J genes are TRBV5-8 and TRBJ1-2, with 7 bases lining up with TRBD1. V dropped 3 bases and J dropped 4; count of bases not matched to a gene: 6. CDR1 and CDR2 from the germline V gene are SGHTS and YDEGEE. The CDR3 contains 14 residues. CDR3 protein: CASSSPGQPYGYTF. In nucleotides, the CDR3 is TGTGCCAGCAGCTCTCCGGGACAGCCCTATGGCTACACCTTC.

The chain is built from TRBV6-1 and TRBJ1-3; D may be TRBD1 (6 bases). Germline CDR1 is MNHNS and CDR2 is SASEGT. The CDR3 has 15 amino acids. Trimming pared 2 bases from V and 1 base from J, leaving 9 bases between. The CDR3 coding sequence is TGTGCCAGCAGTGAACAGGGGCGATCTGGAAACACCATATATTTT. Amino acid sequence: CASSEQGRSGNTIYF.

The chain employs TRBV11-2 and TRBJ2-7; possibly TRBD1 for D (6 bases). The germline V gene encodes CDR1 SGHAT and CDR2 FQNNGV. The germline V and J ends were trimmed by 3 bases and 2 bases, with 14 bases remaining between them. This CDR3 region has 15 residues. CDR3 protein: CASSLADKGAYEQYF. The CDR3 region has the DNA TGTGCCAGCAGCTTGGCGGACAAGGGGGCCTACGAGCAGTACTTC.

This clone is medium-sized (0.01 to 0.1%) by share. The chain joins TRBV7-2 to TRBJ2-7; TRBD1 matches at 8 bases. Looked up from germline, CDR1 is SGHTA and CDR2 is FQGNSA. J lost 2 bases, V lost 2 bases, and 5 bases had no gene match. This CDR3 spans 15 amino acids. In DNA form, the CDR3 reads TGTGCCAGCAGCTTACATTGGACAGGGACCTACGAGCAGTACTTC. Protein: CASSLHWTGTYEQYF.

The V and J genes are TRBV4-3 and TRBJ1-2, with unresolved D. Germline-derived CDR1 and CDR2 are LGHNA and YSLEER. V was clipped by 2 bases and J by 3 bases, with 10 bases between them. The CDR3 is 14 amino acids. CDR3: CASSQSDLYYGYTF. CDR3 bases: TGCGCCAGCAGCCAATCGGACCTCTACTATGGCTACACCTTC.

The chain links TRBV20-1 to TRBJ2-7; D gene unclear. With 3 bases removed from V and 10 bases from J, the gap between germline ends came to 13 bases. This CDR3 comprises 11 residues. Germline CDR1 is DFQATT and CDR2 is SNEGSKA (reference sequence). In nucleotides, the CDR3 is TGCAGTGCTAGCGACCCGAGGATACAGTACTTC. Protein sequence: CSASDPRIQYF.

The chain recombines TRBV7-9 with TRBJ2-1; 11 bases match TRBD2. Germline-derived CDR1 and CDR2 are SEHNR and FQNEAQ (reference sequence). The CDR3 totals 15 residues. V lost 4 bases and J lost 10; bases outside the gene matches: 9. This CDR3 is CASSSTSGAGREQFF. The CDR3 DNA reads TGTGCCAGCAGCTCGACTAGCGGGGCGGGCCGAGAGCAGTTCTTC.

This chain uses TRBV10-2 with TRBJ2-7; maybe TRBD2 (6 bases). The assigned J gene may be wrong: the sequence end matches TRBJ2-1 better. Germline CDR1 and CDR2: WSHSY and SAAADI. The CDR3 runs 14 residues. Written as DNA, the CDR3 is TGCGCCACCTACGGAGGAGGGTCTGGGAATGAGCAGTTCTTC. Translation gives CATYGGGSGNEQFF.

V usage is TRBV10-3 and J usage is TRBJ1-1; no reliable D call. V dropped 3 bases and J dropped 1 base, with 12 bases sitting between them. The CDR3 totals 15 residues. The V gene's germline CDR1 is ENHRY and CDR2 SYGVKD. CDR3 protein: CAISDGGRQNTEAFF. Written as DNA, the CDR3 is TGTGCCATCAGTGATGGCGGGCGGCAGAACACTGAAGCTTTCTTT.

The chain recombines TRBV4-2 with TRBJ2-7; TRBD2 aligns across 10 bases. Germline V gene sequence: CDR1 LGHNA, CDR2 YNFKEQ. Trimming cost V 2 bases and J 5 bases; bases outside gene matches: 6. The CDR3 is 15 residues long. The CDR3 region is CASSQLAGVSHEQYF. As DNA, the CDR3 is TGTGCCAGCAGCCAACTAGCGGGAGTATCCCACGAGCAGTACTTC.

The chain couples TRBV7-6 to TRBJ2-7, with TRBD2 identical over 11 bases. The germline gives CDR1 SGHVS, CDR2 FNYEAQ. The CDR3 length is 16 residues. V dropped 1 base and J dropped 6; count of bases not matched to a gene: 8. The CDR3 coding sequence is TGTGCCAGCAGCTTAGTTTATAGCGGGAGGGCCGGCGAGCAGTACTTC. Translated, it gives CASSLVYSGRAGEQYF.

This clone appeared a single time. The rearrangement uses TRBV9 and TRBJ2-7; 8 bases match TRBD2. V gave up 3 bases and J gave up 3 bases; unmatched junction bases: 5. The CDR3 covers 14 residues. Germline CDR1 and CDR2: SGDLS and YYNGEE. CDR3 sequence reads: CASSGAGGLYEQYF. The CDR3, as DNA: TGTGCCAGCAGCGGGGCGGGAGGCCTCTACGAGCAGTACTTC.

The gene calls are TRBV7-2 and TRBJ1-1; D possibly corresponds to TRBD1 (6 bases). This CDR3 region has 14 residues. The germline V gene has CDR1 SGHTA and CDR2 FQGNSA. Trimming took 2 bases from V and 6 from J, leaving 13 bases between them. The CDR3 bases are TGTGCCAGCAGCTTAACAAGGACAGTAGCTGAAGCTTTCTTT. This gives the protein CASSLTRTVAEAFF. Together with reference TRBV7-2 and TRBJ1-1, the CDR3 gives the full variable domain: GAGVSQSPSNKVTEKGKDVELRCDPISGHTALYWYRQSLGQGLEFLIYFQGNSAPDKSGLPSDRFSAERTGGSVSTLTIQRTQQEDSAVYLCASSLTRTVAEAFFGQGTRLTVV.